The next 26 T cell receptor beta chains were all read from a single sample in a study of shared clonotypes between healthy human individuals. Repertoires were generated with immunoSEQ multiplex PCR, while TCRdb's copy carries only in-frame clones and drops some. The table records more than 2 million clones, nearly 97% of them present only once. The source material was naive CD4+ T cells sorted from blood. Stated subset: CD45RA+ positively selected. Receptors were obtained from a man between 18 and 35 years old in good health.

The chain is built from TRBV4-1 and TRBJ2-2; D is ambiguous. CDR1 and CDR2 from the germline V gene are MGHRA and YSYEKL. This CDR3 contains 14 residues. V dropped 3 bases and J dropped 6 bases, with 11 bases sitting between them. The CDR3 DNA follows: TGCGCCAGCAGCCACGACAAAGGCGCCGGGGAGCTGTTTTTT. Translating gives CASSHDKGAGELFF.

This clone was seen only once. The rearrangement links TRBV7-2 to TRBJ2-3, with D hard to call. The V gene lost 2 bases and the J gene lost 7 bases, with 7 bases spanning the gap. CDR3 length equals 12 residues. Germline-derived CDR1 and CDR2 are SGHTA and FQGNSA. The CDR3 region is CASSLKTNTQYF. The DNA of the CDR3 is TGTGCCAGCAGCTTAAAAACTAATACGCAGTATTTT.

As regards this clone: Different DNA sequences within this sample yield the same CDR3. V and J are TRBV5-1 and TRBJ2-2; no definite D call. V was shortened by 0 bases and J by 0 bases, with 6 bases between the two germline ends. Germline-derived CDR1 and CDR2 are SGHRS and YFSETQ. The CDR3 is made up of 15 amino acids. The CDR3 reads CASSLDTPNTGELFF. CDR3 nucleotide sequence: TGCGCCAGCAGCTTGGATACTCCGAACACCGGGGAGCTGTTTTTT. The complete variable domain, with remaining parts taken from reference TRBV5-1 and TRBJ2-2, reads KAGVTQTPRYLIKTRGQQVTLSCSPISGHRSVSWYQQTPGQGLQFLFEYFSETQRNKGNFPGRFSGRQFSNSRSEMNVSTLELGDSALYLCASSLDTPNTGELFFGEGSRLTVL.

This clone is a singleton in its sample. The chain carries TRBV5-4 and TRBJ2-7, with TRBD2 matching 13 bases. The CDR3 contains 18 residues. V was pared by 1 base and J by 2 bases, with 9 bases of the junction left unmatched. Germline V CDR1 and CDR2: SGHNT, YYREEE (reference sequence). The CDR3 spells CASSLTSGRAEGAYEQYF. The CDR3 region has the DNA TGTGCCAGCAGCTTGACTAGCGGGAGGGCCGAGGGAGCCTACGAGCAGTACTTC. Using reference TRBV5-4 and TRBJ2-7 for the parts outside the CDR3, the full variable domain is ETGVTQSPTHLIKTRGQQVTLRCSSQSGHNTVSWYQQALGQGPQFIFQYYREEENGRGNFPPRFSGLQFPNYSSELNVNALELDDSALYLCASSLTSGRAEGAYEQYFGPGTRLTVT.

The CDR3 here is CASTRALQGLNYGYTF. In DNA form, the CDR3 reads TGCGCCAGCACCCGAGCCTTACAGGGTCTAAACTATGGCTACACCTTC. The rearrangement joins TRBV4-1 to TRBJ1-2, with a possible D match to TRBD1 (6 bases). Trimming cost V 7 bases and J 2 bases, with 20 bases left between them. The CDR3 consists of 16 residues. Germline CDR1 reads MGHRA; CDR2 reads YSYEKL.

The genes are TRBV12-5 and TRBJ2-5; unclear D gene. Germline CDR1 and CDR2: LGHNT and FRNRAP. CDR3 size: 13 residues. Trimming removed 2 bases at V and 0 bases at J, with 4 bases between. Here the CDR3 DNA reads TGTGCTAGTGGTTTGCCTTACCAAGAGACCCAGTACTTC. Its protein is CASGLPYQETQYF. Full variable domain (outside the CDR3, taken from reference TRBV12-5 and TRBJ2-5): DARVTQTPRHKVTEMGQEVTMRCQPILGHNTVFWYRQTMMQGLELLAYFRNRAPLDDSGMPKDRFSAEMPDATLATLKIQPSEPRDSAVYFCASGLPYQETQYFGPGTRLLVL.

The chain has TRBV7-9 and TRBJ2-2; TRBD1 matches at 12 bases. After removal of 4 bases from V and 6 bases from J, the junction contained 12 bases not matched to a gene. Germline V CDR1 and CDR2: SEHNR, FQNEAQ (reference sequence). The CDR3 sequence is 18 residues long. This CDR3 is CASSYPTSGTGGPGELFF. In DNA form, the CDR3 reads TGTGCCAGCAGCTACCCCACATCGGGGACAGGGGGCCCCGGGGAGCTGTTTTTT.

This clone has only one observation. The chain recombines TRBV7-9 with TRBJ1-2, with D possibly being TRBD1 (5 bases). The CDR3 has 15 amino acids. Germline V gene sequence: CDR1 SEHNR, CDR2 FQNEAQ (reference sequence). Between the trimmed V and J ends, which lost 1 base and 7 bases, there was a span of 16 bases. This chain's CDR3 is CASSLVGQAKGGYTF. The CDR3 coding sequence is TGTGCCAGCAGCTTAGTGGGGCAGGCCAAGGGTGGCTACACCTTC.

On this clone itself: Additional DNA sequences in this sample encode the identical CDR3. The gene calls are TRBV7-9 and TRBJ2-5; 7 bases agree with TRBD1. The germline gives CDR1 SEHNR, CDR2 FQNEAQ (reference sequence). The junction had 2 bases not matched to a gene; V was cut back by 3 bases and J by 1 base. The CDR3 is 14 amino acids. Written as DNA, the CDR3 is TGTGCCAGCAGCTTTAGGGGGCTCCAAGAGACCCAGTACTTC. It codes for CASSFRGLQETQYF.

The chain is built from TRBV4-1 and TRBJ1-2; tentatively, D is TRBD1 (6 bases). This CDR3 spans 13 amino acids. V lost 9 bases, J lost 7 bases, and 18 bases lay in between. From germline, CDR1 is MGHRA and CDR2 YSYEKL. The CDR3 DNA reads TGCGCCAGTAATTTCGGGGGGCAAGGTGGCTACACCTTC. Residues: CASNFGGQGGYTF.

V is TRBV30 and J is TRBJ2-2, with D perhaps matching TRBD1 (6 bases). This CDR3 comprises 14 residues. Trimming pared 3 bases from V and 1 base from J, leaving 9 bases between. CDR1 and CDR2 (germline): GTSNPN, SVGIG (reference sequence). The CDR3 region has the DNA TGTGCCTGGAGACCGACAGGGAACACCGGGGAGCTGTTTTTT. Protein sequence: CAWRPTGNTGELFF.

The genes are TRBV6-5 and TRBJ2-1; no reliable D call. The V end was cut by 2 bases, the J end by 7 bases, with 12 bases between. CDR3 length: 14 amino acids. Germline lookup yields CDR1 MNHEY and CDR2 SVGAGI. The CDR3 coding sequence is TGTGCCAGCAGTTACCGCCGCTTAGGGAATGAGCAGTTCTTC. Amino acid sequence: CASSYRRLGNEQFF.

Concerning this clone: Other DNA sequences within the sample encode an identical CDR3. The gene calls are TRBV9 and TRBJ1-3; D gene unclear. The CDR3 is 15 residues long. Trimming stripped 0 bases from V and 0 bases from J, with 7 bases between. The V gene's germline CDR1 is SGDLS and CDR2 YYNGEE. Here the CDR3 DNA reads TGTGCCAGCAGCGTAGGCACCCTCTCTGGAAACACCATATATTTT. This gives the protein CASSVGTLSGNTIYF.

V usage is TRBV2 and J usage is TRBJ2-6; D is ambiguous. Trimming stripped 0 bases from V and 0 bases from J, with 9 bases between. The CDR3 totals 17 residues. CDR1 and CDR2 (germline): SNHLY, FYNNEI. CDR3 in amino acids: CASSEALRPSGANVLTF. DNA for the CDR3: TGTGCCAGCAGTGAAGCGCTTAGGCCCTCTGGGGCCAACGTCCTGACTTTC.

The chain recombines TRBV6-5 with TRBJ2-5; 8 positions agree with TRBD1. This CDR3 has 14 residues. The ends lost 7 bases at V and 3 bases at J; junction bases unmatched: 7. The V gene's germline CDR1 is MNHEY and CDR2 SVGAGI. CDR3 in amino acids: CASKETGVKETQYF. CDR3 DNA sequence: TGTGCCAGCAAGGAGACAGGGGTTAAAGAGACCCAGTACTTC.

The chain carries TRBV21-1 and TRBJ1-2. TRBV21-1 is given as a pseudogene. The CDR3 length is 14 residues. CDR3 DNA: TGTGCCAGCAGCTCTATTTCGGGGATCTATGGCTACACCTTC. It encodes CASSSISGIYGYTF.

V gene TRBV2 combines with J gene TRBJ1-3; D possibly corresponds to TRBD1 (6 bases). Germline V gives CDR1 SNHLY, CDR2 FYNNEI. V lost 4 bases, J lost 3 bases, and 16 bases lay in between. The CDR3 spans 16 residues. The CDR3 is CASSAGPTGYGNTIYF. The CDR3 DNA reads as TGTGCCAGCAGTGCAGGCCCGACAGGATATGGAAACACCATATATTTT.

The chain is built from TRBV30 and TRBJ2-7; no clear D gene. The V and J ends lost 3 bases and 3 bases respectively, with 12 bases between them. Germline V gene sequence: CDR1 GTSNPN, CDR2 SVGIG (reference sequence). CDR3 length: 13 amino acids. The CDR3 coding sequence is TGTGCCTGGAGAAAGAGAGACCTCTACGAGCAGTACTTC. Translating gives CAWRKRDLYEQYF.

The chain links TRBV5-1 to TRBJ1-2, with D hard to call. Germline lookup yields CDR1 SGHRS and CDR2 YFSETQ. V was pared by 4 bases and J by 10 bases, with 17 bases between. This CDR3 comprises 13 residues. Written as DNA, the CDR3 is TGCGCCAGCAGCCAGCAAAGGGAGTCCGTCTACACCTTC. As protein: CASSQQRESVYTF.

This clone was counted a single time. The J gene is TRBJ2-2, the V gene TRBV5-4; D call uncertain. The germline V gene encodes CDR1 SGHNT and CDR2 YYREEE (reference sequence). Deletions cut 0 bases from V and 4 bases from J, with 10 bases between. This CDR3 has 15 amino acids. The CDR3 nucleotides read TGTGCCAGCAGCTTGGAGGGCGGAGTCACCGGGGAGCTGTTTTTT. Its translation: CASSLEGGVTGELFF.

This clone was recorded once. This rearrangement joins TRBV27 to TRBJ1-4; D might be TRBD1 (5 bases). The germline V gene encodes CDR1 MNHEY and CDR2 SMNVEV (reference sequence). Trimming stripped 5 bases from V and 8 bases from J, with 21 bases between. The CDR3 spans 16 residues. The CDR3 loop reads CASSMQMTGVGEKLFF. CDR3 sequence (DNA): TGTGCCAGCAGTATGCAAATGACGGGGGTCGGCGAAAAACTGTTTTTT.

The chain combines TRBV9 with TRBJ2-3; possibly TRBD2 for D (6 bases). Germline-derived CDR1 and CDR2 are SGDLS and YYNGEE. The CDR3 contains 16 residues. The V end lost 4 bases, the J end lost 4 bases, and 19 bases lay between the germline ends. The CDR3 bases are TGTGCCAGCAGCCTCGGGACTCGCCACGGGTCAGATACGCAGTATTTT. It encodes CASSLGTRHGSDTQYF.

The V and J genes are TRBV11-2 and TRBJ2-3; the D gene is possibly TRBD1 (6 bases). Per the germline V gene, CDR1 is SGHAT and CDR2 is FQNNGV. Trimming left V 0 bases short and J 6 bases short, with 13 bases between. The CDR3 sequence is 15 residues long. As DNA, the CDR3 is TGTGCCAGCAGCTTAGAGGGGGCAGGGATGGATACGCAGTATTTT. It translates to CASSLEGAGMDTQYF.

This chain joins TRBV25-1 and TRBJ1-4; D is uncertain. V lost 6 bases and J 0 bases, leaving 11 bases between the germline ends. The germline V gene has CDR1 MGHDK and CDR2 SYGVNS. The CDR3 has 15 residues. The CDR3 is CASRGSLATNEKLFF. The DNA for the CDR3 is TGTGCCAGCAGGGGCAGCCTGGCAACTAATGAAAAACTGTTTTTT.

The table lists this clone with a count of one. Other DNA sequences in this sample translate to the same CDR3. J is TRBJ1-5 and V is TRBV18, with D possibly matching TRBD1 (6 bases). CDR3 length equals 13 residues. Germline CDR1 and CDR2: KGHSH and LQKENI. The germline V and J ends were trimmed by 3 bases and 5 bases, with 8 bases remaining between them. The CDR3 bases are TGTGCCAGCTCACCGACAGGAGATCAGCCCCAGCATTTT. Its translation is CASSPTGDQPQHF.

V gene TRBV5-1 combines with J gene TRBJ1-1; 10 bases map to TRBD1. The junction had 5 bases not matched to a gene; V was cut back by 7 bases and J by 5 bases. Germline V CDR1 and CDR2: SGHRS, YFSETQ. The CDR3 consists of 13 residues. CDR3 nucleotides: TGCGCCAGCGGGCCGGGACAGGGGACTGAAGCTTTCTTT. Translating gives CASGPGQGTEAFF.